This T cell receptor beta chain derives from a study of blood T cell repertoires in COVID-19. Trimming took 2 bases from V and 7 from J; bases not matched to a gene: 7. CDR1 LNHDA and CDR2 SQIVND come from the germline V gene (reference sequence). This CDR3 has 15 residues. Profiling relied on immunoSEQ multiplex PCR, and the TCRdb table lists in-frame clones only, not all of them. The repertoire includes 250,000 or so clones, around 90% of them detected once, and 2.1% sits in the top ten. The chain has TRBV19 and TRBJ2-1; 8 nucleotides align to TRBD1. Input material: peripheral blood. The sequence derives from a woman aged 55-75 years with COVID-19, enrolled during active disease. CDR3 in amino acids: CASSIRTGRGNEQFF. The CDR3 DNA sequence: TGTGCCAGTAGTATAAGGACAGGGCGAGGAAATGAGCAGTTCTTC.